This T cell receptor beta chain derives from a study of blood T cell repertoires in COVID-19. Study details: COVID-19 samples, acute and convalescent, were from the United States, Italy and Spain. Nucleic acid was either cDNA or gDNA, and it came from T cells, B-cell-depleted T cells, or PBMCs.

Trimming took off 5 bases at V and 7 bases at J, with 14 bases between the two ends. This CDR3 region has 13 residues. Germline V gives CDR1 SGHTA, CDR2 FQGTGA. Authors' processing steps: Estimated nucleated cell counts came from reference gene primer amplification. TCRdb's table, derived via immunoSEQ multiplex PCR, lists solely in-frame clones and lacks some. For V, J and clone size, that table is used; D and trimming come from the DNA. Of 380,000 or so clones in the sample, approximately 88% were seen once. V gene TRBV7-3 combines with J gene TRBJ2-5; D unclear. Source material: peripheral blood. The TCR sequence derives from a man aged 40-49 years with acute or convalescent COVID-19. The CDR3 reads CASSPTPDGTQYF. The CDR3 bases are TGTGCCAGCAGCCCGACTCCTGACGGGACCCAGTACTTC.